The clone carrying this T cell receptor (beta chain) has a count of ten or more. These data come from a study of T-cell reconstitution after alpha-beta-depleted transplantation in children. Unique molecular identifiers were incorporated into the prepared TCRbeta library. TCRdb reanalysed the PCR reads using MiXCR and keeps one entry per CDR3 protein. The data hold 120,000 to 150,000 distinct CDR3 sequences, with roughly 8.8% observed a single time. The germline V gene encodes CDR1 KGHDR and CDR2 SFDVKD. Trimming removed 0 bases at V and 3 bases at J, with 5 bases between. CDR3 size: 14 residues. The sequences come from PBMCs, mostly from graft donor cells, collected 180 days after TCRalphabeta/CD19-depleted stem cell transplant. The source of this sequence is a female patient aged 2-9 years who had a stem cell transplant for congenital amegakaryocytic thrombocytopenia, so the T cells may come from the graft donor. This chain uses TRBV24-1 with TRBJ2-1, with D unresolved. CDR3 DNA: TGTGCCACCAGTGATTTGATCGGCTACAATGAGCAGTTCTTC. Protein sequence: CATSDLIGYNEQFF.